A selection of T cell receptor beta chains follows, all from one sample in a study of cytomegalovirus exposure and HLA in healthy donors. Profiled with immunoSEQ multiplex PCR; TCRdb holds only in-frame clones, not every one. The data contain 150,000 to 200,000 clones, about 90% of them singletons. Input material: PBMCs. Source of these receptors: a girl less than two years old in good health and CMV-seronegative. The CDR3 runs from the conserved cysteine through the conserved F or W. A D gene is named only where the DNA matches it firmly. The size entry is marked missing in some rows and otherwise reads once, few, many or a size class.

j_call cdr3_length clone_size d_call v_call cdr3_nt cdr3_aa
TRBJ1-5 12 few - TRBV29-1 TGCAGCGTCGGGGGGGGCAATCAGCCCCAGCATTTT CSVGGGNQPQHF
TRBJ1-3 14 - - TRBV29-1 TGCAGCGTTGGGGGACTCAACTCTGGAAACACCATATATTTT CSVGGLNSGNTIYF
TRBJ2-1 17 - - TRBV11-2 TGTGCCAGCAGCTTAGGGACTTTTGGCGGGCGGTACAATGAGCAGTTCTTC CASSLGTFGGRYNEQFF
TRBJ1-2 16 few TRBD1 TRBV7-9 TGTGCCAGCAGCCTAGGTCGACAGGGGGCTGACTATGGCTACACCTTC CASSLGRQGADYGYTF
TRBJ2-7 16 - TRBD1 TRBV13 TGTGCCAGCAGCCCAGACAGGGGCCACGAATTCTACGAGCAGTACTTC CASSPDRGHEFYEQYF
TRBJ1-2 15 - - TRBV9 TGTGCCAGCAGCGTATCGGCCCCTGGGGCCTATGGCTACACCTTC CASSVSAPGAYGYTF
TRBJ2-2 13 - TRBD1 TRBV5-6 TGTGCCAGCAGCCCGGACAGGGTCGGGGAGCTGTTTTTT CASSPDRVGELFF
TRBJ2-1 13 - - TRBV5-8 TGTGCCAGCAGCTACCTAGAGAACAATGAGCAGTTCTTC CASSYLENNEQFF
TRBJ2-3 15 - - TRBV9 TGTGCCAGCAGCGTCTGGCGGGGACGCACAGATACGCAGTATTTT CASSVWRGRTDTQYF
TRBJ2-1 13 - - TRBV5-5 TGTGCCAGCAGCTTTGACAGGTACAATGAGCAGTTCTTC CASSFDRYNEQFF
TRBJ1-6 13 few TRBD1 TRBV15 TGTGCCACCGGGGACAGGGGTCAATCACCCCTCCACTTT CATGDRGQSPLHF
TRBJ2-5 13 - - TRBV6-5 TGTGCCAGCAGAACGGGCGGGGAAGAGACCCAGTACTTC CASRTGGEETQYF
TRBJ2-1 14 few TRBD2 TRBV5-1 TGCGCCAGCAGCTTAGTAGCGGGAGGGCATGAGCAGTTCTTC CASSLVAGGHEQFF
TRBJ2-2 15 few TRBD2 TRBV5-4 TGTGCCAGCAGCTACCGACTAGCTCGTCCCGGGGAGCTGTTTTTT CASSYRLARPGELFF
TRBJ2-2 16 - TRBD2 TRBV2 TGTGCCAGCCAAATGGTGGTAGCGGGGGACGCCGGGGAGCTGTTTTTT CASQMVVAGDAGELFF